The clone carrying this TCR beta chain appeared a single time. Its cognate antigen is unknown. Graft samples were processed, releasing intraepithelial and lamina propria lymphocytes. This CDR3 spans 15 amino acids. V dropped 1 base and J dropped 8 bases, with 15 bases sitting between them. CDR1 is SEHNR, CDR2 FQNEAQ, per germline (reference sequence). The record originates from a study of graft-versus-host responses after intestinal transplantation. Study results and caveats: Present in recipient marrow, GvH clones included some that appeared first in ileum or blood.

Sequenced by immunoSEQ multiplex PCR; TCRdb stores in-frame clones only, minus some. Altogether about 20,000 clones are present, about 65% being singletons, with the ten largest covering 6.5% to 9.5%. The rearrangement links TRBV7-9 to TRBJ2-1, with D tentatively TRBD1 (6 bases). Sample: ileum tissue, taken around 20 days after intestinal transplant. This clonotype originated in a human patient who received an intestinal transplant, so some T cells may come from the graft donor. CDR3 nucleotides: TGTGCCAGCAGCTTAGGCCCGACAGGAGGCTATGAGCAGTTCTTC. It codes for CASSLGPTGGYEQFF.